This TCR beta chain was identified in a study of blood T cells in healthy people across ages. Study context: Template switching recovered approximately one barcoded beta molecule for every two T cells.

A second PCR of about 6 to 11 cycles used a sample-barcoded 5' primer and a J-beta primer mix. Every sample gave at least 2.5 million paired-end reads containing CDR3. TCRdb passed the 5' RACE reads through MiXCR, listing each CDR3 protein once. The sample yields 790,000 or so distinct CDR3 sequences, 35% to 60% seen once. The sequence was obtained from a man older than 75 in good health. Sequencing used blood.

The CDR3 here is CASTWSSNEQFF. CDR3 in DNA: TGTGCCAGCACCTGGTCTTCTAATGAGCAGTTCTTC. The V and J genes are TRBV7-8 and TRBJ2-1; D remains unclear. The length of the CDR3 is 12 residues. The V and J ends lost 7 bases and 7 bases respectively, with 11 bases between them. Germline loops: CDR1 SGHVS, CDR2 FQNEAQ.